The present T cell receptor (beta chain) was sequenced within a study of cytomegalovirus exposure and HLA in healthy donors. Study summary: When fewer than 400 donors were genotyped, roughly 80% of them were found to fall in the Caucasian-associated ancestry cluster. The study, taken as a whole, reports: While the bulk of TCR sequences proved rare, some public TCRs turned up in many donors.

The CDR3 loop spans 13 amino acids. CDR1 and CDR2 from the germline V gene are ENHRY and SYGVKD. Both 60 Vbeta primers and 13 Jbeta primers went into the PCR. The protocol was immunoSEQ multiplex PCR, while the TCRdb copy is restricted to in-frame clones and leaves out a portion. The sample shows 95,000 to 150,000 clones, 50% to 75% of them seen only once. This clone turned up a few times. The antigen is not known. Sequence at one end of the junction differs from germline and may be a read error. The rearrangement links TRBV10-3 to TRBJ2-5, with TRBD2 identical over 10 bases. The sequence derives from a woman aged 35 to 49 in good health and CMV-seropositive. Sequenced input: PBMCs. The CDR3 DNA reads TGTGCCATCAGTGAGTCGTGGTCTAGCGGGGGAGACTTC. Translated: CAISESWSSGGDF.